This passage covers 14 T cell receptor beta chains from one sample sequenced in a study of molecular identifiers for immune sequencing clone quantification. TCRdb redid the calling of the PCR reads with MiXCR, one entry per CDR3 protein. The data show about 65,000 distinct CDR3 sequences, about 18% seen once. Sequencing used naive CD8+ T cells from blood, with Jurkat cell RNA spiked in. Indicated subset: FACS-sorted CD8+CD4-CCR7+CD45RA+ naive T cells. These receptor sequences come from a human donor in good health. Some libraries in this study had Jurkat cell RNA spiked in.

This chain joins TRBV4-3 and TRBJ1-5; tentatively, D is TRBD1 (5 bases). Germline CDR1 and CDR2: LGHNA and YSLEER. V was trimmed by 0 bases and J by 7 bases, leaving 13 bases between them. The CDR3 consists of 15 residues. The CDR3 DNA reads TGCGCCAGCAGCCAAGATCGGGGGAAGGGGCAGCCCCAGCATTTT. It is translated as CASSQDRGKGQPQHF.

The rearrangement joins TRBV7-9 to TRBJ1-2; D is unresolved. V lost 3 bases and J lost 8, with 19 bases in between. Germline CDR1 reads SEHNR; CDR2 reads FQNEAQ (reference sequence). CDR3 size: 15 residues. The CDR3 DNA sequence: TGTGCCAGCAGCTTTGCGGGCAGAATGGGTTTAGGCTACACCTTC. Protein product: CASSFAGRMGLGYTF.

This clonotype was seen many times. CDR3 bases: TGTGCCAGCAGTTTACGACTAGCGGGAGTCGGGGAGCTGTTTTTT. It yields the protein CASSLRLAGVGELFF. The chain employs TRBV27 and TRBJ2-2; 12 bases fit TRBD2. From germline, CDR1 is MNHEY and CDR2 SMNVEV (reference sequence). Germline trimming cut 2 bases from V and 7 bases from J; bases unmatched to any gene: 2. CDR3 size: 15 residues.

Comments on this clonotype: At one end, the junction sequence differs from germline, possibly due to a read error. The gene calls are TRBV5-5 and TRBJ2-7, with D tentatively TRBD1 or TRBD2 (6 bases each). CDR1 and CDR2 (germline): SGHKS, YYEKEE (reference sequence). The CDR3 runs to 16 residues. The DNA of the CDR3 is TGTGCCTGCAGCTTTCTTATGTCGCCGGGGGCATACGAGCAGTACTTC. It encodes CACSFLMSPGAYEQYF. Full variable domain (remainder filled in from reference TRBV5-5 and TRBJ2-7): DAGVTQSPTHLIKTRGQQVTLRCSPISGHKSVSWYQQVLGQGPQFIFQYYEKEERGRGNFPDRFSARQFPNYSSELNVNALLLGDSALYLCACSFLMSPGAYEQYFGPGTRLTVT.

Only one count was recorded for this clonotype. A read error may explain this, as a much larger clone is one base away. V gene TRBV28 combines with J gene TRBJ2-7, with 8 bases matching TRBD2. Trimming removed 6 bases from V and 6 bases from J; junction bases left unmatched: 7. There are 13 residues in the CDR3. CDR1 MDHEN and CDR2 SYDVKM come from the germline V gene. Here the CDR3 reads CASSKRGPREQYF. CDR3 coding DNA: TGTGCCAGCAGCAAGCGGGGGCCGCGCGAGCAGTACTTC.

The V gene is TRBV5-6, the J gene TRBJ1-2, with D perhaps TRBD1 (5 bases). Per the germline V gene, CDR1 is SGHDT and CDR2 is YYEEEE. Trimming took off 6 bases at V and 2 bases at J, with 11 bases between the two ends. This CDR3 spans 13 amino acids. For the CDR3, the DNA is TGTGCCAGCAACTGGGGGGGAAACTATGGCTACACCTTC. It yields the protein CASNWGGNYGYTF.

This clonotype showed up many times. The V and J genes are TRBV5-1 and TRBJ1-1, with D maybe TRBD1 (5 bases). V lost 1 base, J lost 2 bases, and 18 bases lay in between. CDR3 size: 17 residues. Per germline, CDR1 SGHRS and CDR2 YFSETQ. CDR3: CASSLMPPHQGNTEAFF. The DNA of the CDR3 is TGCGCCAGCAGCTTGATGCCCCCCCACCAGGGCAACACTGAAGCTTTCTTT.

This clonotype has at least ten counts. This rearrangement joins TRBV9 to TRBJ2-3, with unresolved D. Between the trimmed V and J ends, which lost 4 bases and 4 bases, there was a span of 10 bases. Germline V gene sequence: CDR1 SGDLS, CDR2 YYNGEE. There are 13 residues in the CDR3. Here the CDR3 reads CASSPRRPDTQYF. CDR3 sequence (DNA): TGTGCCAGCAGCCCAAGGCGTCCAGATACGCAGTATTTT.

This clonotype showed up just a few times. The chain links TRBV20-1 to TRBJ2-1; D is uncertain. V lost 6 bases, J lost 8 bases, and 11 bases lay in between. Germline CDR1 reads DFQATT; CDR2 reads SNEGSKA (reference sequence). The CDR3 contains 11 residues. The CDR3 nucleotides are TGCAGTGCCCTTCTTGTGGATGAGCAGTTCTTC. It yields the protein CSALLVDEQFF.

This clonotype is labeled as medium-sized. The chain has TRBV28 and TRBJ2-7; no clear D. Germline lookup yields CDR1 MDHEN and CDR2 SYDVKM. Trimming shortened V by 1 base and J by 2 bases, and 21 bases separated the two germline ends. This CDR3 comprises 18 residues. CDR3 loop: CASSLYVYSPGNTYEQYF. DNA of the CDR3: TGTGCCAGCAGTTTATACGTTTATTCGCCCGGAAACACCTACGAGCAGTACTTC.

On this clonotype itself: Since a much larger clone is just one base distant, this may be a read error. V is TRBV6-2 or TRBV6-3 and J is TRBJ1-2; 8 positions agree with TRBD1. Germline CDR1 reads MNHEY; CDR2 reads SVGEGT. V was clipped by 7 bases and J by 8 bases; unmatched bases: 12. The CDR3 totals 14 residues. The CDR3 DNA reads as TGTGCCAGCACCATACACAGGGGGATAGGAGGCTACACCTTC. Amino acid sequence: CASTIHRGIGGYTF.

This clonotype was recorded many times. The V and J genes are TRBV9 and TRBJ2-1, with 8 positions matching TRBD2. J gave up 4 bases and V 0 bases, and 12 bases lay outside the gene matches. Germline CDR1 is SGDLS and CDR2 is YYNGEE. The CDR3 is made up of 18 amino acids. DNA for the CDR3: TGTGCCAGCAGCGTAGTGGGGGGGGGGCTAGCGGGTTACAATGAGCAGTTCTTC. This sequence encodes CASSVVGGGLAGYNEQFF.

The V and J genes are TRBV7-9 and TRBJ2-1; either TRBD1 or TRBD2 may supply D (6 bases each). With 2 bases removed from V and 6 bases from J, the gap between germline ends came to 17 bases. This CDR3 has 16 residues. CDR1 is SEHNR and CDR2 is FQNEAQ in the germline V gene (reference sequence). The CDR3 bases are TGTGCCAGCAGCTTAACCCCCACGGGGGCGCGCAATGAGCAGTTCTTC. Protein product: CASSLTPTGARNEQFF.

This clonotype was observed at least ten times. The chain uses TRBV5-4 and TRBJ2-6; the D gene is possibly TRBD2 (5 bases). V lost 0 bases to trimming and J lost 1 base, with 14 bases between them. Per the germline V gene, CDR1 is SGHNT and CDR2 is YYREEE (reference sequence). The CDR3 is 18 amino acids. The CDR3 region is CASSLAILASSGANVLTF. CDR3 nucleotide sequence: TGTGCCAGCAGCTTGGCAATCCTAGCTAGTTCTGGGGCCAACGTCCTGACTTTC.